A selection of T cell receptor beta chains follows, all from one sample in a study of T cells after yellow fever vaccination. TCRdb processed the 5' RACE reads anew with MiXCR; each CDR3 protein has one entry. This table holds around 200,000 distinct CDR3 sequences, about 11% found once. Sequencing used CD8+ T cells sorted from PBMCs, obtained 15 days after the yellow fever booster vaccination. The receptors shown here come from a man younger than 35 who received the YFV17D yellow fever vaccine. CDR3s include the opening cysteine and the closing phenylalanine or tryptophan. Each record gives: clone size, J gene, V gene, D gene, CDR3 protein, CDR3 DNA. The D gene is left open where the match is weak. The size of a clone is reported for some rows only, either as once, few or many, or as a class for expanded clones.

clone size: few
J gene: TRBJ1-1
V gene: TRBV6-2/TRBV6-3
D gene: TRBD1
CDR3 protein: CASSYLRGLNTEAFF
CDR3 DNA: TGTGCCAGCAGTTACCTCAGGGGGCTTAACACTGAAGCTTTCTTT

clone size: NA
J gene: TRBJ2-3
V gene: TRBV6-4
D gene: NA
CDR3 protein: CASSEGGATDTQYF
CDR3 DNA: TGTGCCAGCAGTGAGGGGGGCGCGACAGATACGCAGTATTTT

clone size: many
J gene: TRBJ2-2
V gene: TRBV20-1
D gene: TRBD1
CDR3 protein: CSAREGQDSGELFF
CDR3 DNA: TGCAGTGCTAGAGAAGGACAGGACAGCGGGGAGCTGTTTTTT

clone size: NA
J gene: TRBJ2-1
V gene: TRBV14
D gene: TRBD1
CDR3 protein: CASGQGINEQFF
CDR3 DNA: TGTGCCAGCGGACAGGGGATCAATGAGCAGTTCTTC

clone size: NA
J gene: TRBJ2-1
V gene: TRBV6-1
D gene: NA
CDR3 protein: CASSPAESNEQFF
CDR3 DNA: TGTGCCAGCAGCCCAGCGGAGAGCAATGAGCAGTTCTTC

clone size: few
J gene: TRBJ2-1
V gene: TRBV4-3
D gene: NA
CDR3 protein: CASSQPRKGEQFF
CDR3 DNA: TGCGCCAGCAGCCAACCTAGGAAGGGTGAGCAGTTCTTC

clone size: NA
J gene: TRBJ2-2
V gene: TRBV7-6
D gene: NA
CDR3 protein: CASSPPWNTGELFF
CDR3 DNA: TGTGCCAGCAGCCCCCCATGGAACACCGGGGAGCTGTTTTTT

clone size: many
J gene: TRBJ2-5
V gene: TRBV4-1
D gene: NA
CDR3 protein: CASSSLGGPQETQYF
CDR3 DNA: TGCGCCAGCAGCTCCCTAGGGGGTCCCCAAGAGACCCAGTACTTC

clone size: NA
J gene: TRBJ1-6
V gene: TRBV27
D gene: NA
CDR3 protein: CASSGMGRLNSPLHF
CDR3 DNA: TGTGCCAGCAGTGGCATGGGACGCCTAAATTCACCCCTCCACTTT

clone size: few
J gene: TRBJ2-6
V gene: TRBV7-9
D gene: TRBD1
CDR3 protein: CASSPQAGGPAGANVLTF
CDR3 DNA: TGTGCCAGCAGCCCCCAGGCAGGGGGTCCTGCTGGGGCCAACGTCCTGACTTTC

clone size: NA
J gene: TRBJ2-7
V gene: TRBV29-1
D gene: NA
CDR3 protein: CSVEDRRGEQYF
CDR3 DNA: TGCAGCGTTGAAGATCGGCGAGGCGAGCAGTACTTC

clone size: NA
J gene: TRBJ2-7
V gene: TRBV19
D gene: NA
CDR3 protein: CASSPSTGGVYEQYF
CDR3 DNA: TGTGCCAGTAGTCCTTCCACAGGGGGGGTCTACGAGCAGTACTTC

clone size: NA
J gene: TRBJ1-5
V gene: TRBV23-1
D gene: TRBD1
CDR3 protein: CASKTGGRGNQPQHF
CDR3 DNA: TGCGCCAGCAAGACAGGGGGTAGGGGCAATCAGCCCCAGCATTTT